This TCR beta chain was obtained from a study of CD8+ T cells in alopecia areata. Findings of the study overall: Alphabeta T cells residing in normal skin are also sequenced in scalp samples. Mice gave a clearer picture of TCR sharing than patients did, possibly for HLA-related reasons.

Individuals with alopecia areata gave both lesional scalp punch biopsies and peripheral blood for collection. About this clone itself: Its antigen is still unknown.

Extraction and reverse transcription of RNA yielded cDNA as the sequencing template. Generated by immunoSEQ multiplex PCR, the TCRdb table keeps only in-frame clones and is missing some. The sample holds fewer than 40,000 clones, approximately 56% seen once. The sequenced sample was NKG2D-high CD8+ T cells sorted from blood. This TCR came from a human donor with alopecia areata.

The CDR3 DNA follows: TGTGCCAGTCGACAGGGGGCAATGAATGAGCAGTTCTTC. It specifies CASRQGAMNEQFF. The chain couples TRBV2 to TRBJ2-1; 10 nucleotides align to TRBD1. CDR1 SNHLY and CDR2 FYNNEI come from the germline V gene. The CDR3 extends over 13 amino acids. Trimming at V came to 9 bases and at J to 7 bases, leaving 6 bases not matched to a gene.